This T cell receptor beta chain was sequenced during a study of T cell responses to AZD1222 COVID-19 vaccine. In the study overall: Pooled in the analysis were second doses at about 4 or about 12 weeks.

Study findings and constraints: Most donors were white British and more were female, and clonal diversity was possibly underestimated. At baseline, just a handful of AZD1222 recipients tested seropositive.

With 5 bases removed from V and 1 base from J, the gap between germline ends came to 8 bases. CDR3 size: 13 residues. The germline CDR1 and CDR2 sequences are WNHNN and SYGVQD (reference sequence). Generated by immunoSEQ multiplex PCR, the TCRdb table keeps only in-frame clones and is missing some. The sample lists about 130,000 clones, around 89% occurring once. This clone was counted a single time. The antigen is not known. The source of this sequence is an adult in good health. The chain joins TRBV10-1 to TRBJ1-1; D not certain. Sequencing used peripheral blood, obtained on day 0 of AZD1222 vaccination. The CDR3 loop reads CASSTDKNTEAFF. The CDR3, as DNA: TGCGCCAGCAGTACCGACAAGAACACTGAAGCTTTCTTT.